This passage covers 18 T cell receptor beta chains from one sample sequenced in a study of CD8 T cells in Susac syndrome. Random hexamers served to reverse transcribe roughly 0.45 to 1 ug RNA. TCRdb processed the immunoSEQ multiplex PCR reads anew with MiXCR; each CDR3 protein has one entry. The sample lists about 130,000 distinct CDR3 sequences; over 85% were seen once. Sequencing was carried out using CD8+ T cells from PBMCs. Receptors originate from a human donor with Susac syndrome.

The rearrangement uses TRBV29-1 and TRBJ1-1, with TRBD1 as a possible D gene (6 bases). Trimming removed 4 bases from V and 7 bases from J, with 13 bases in between. The CDR3 contains 12 residues. CDR1 and CDR2 (germline): SQVTM, ANQGSEA. As DNA, the CDR3 is TGCAGCGTTGCACAGGGTGAGGGTGAAGCTTTCTTT. It encodes CSVAQGEGEAFF.

This clonotype has only one observation. The chain has TRBV6-4 and TRBJ2-1, with TRBD1 matching 8 bases. This CDR3 region has 14 residues. Per germline, CDR1 MRHNA and CDR2 SNTAGT. With V trimmed by 4 bases and J by 7 bases, 6 bases remained unmatched. CDR3 nucleotide sequence: TGTGCCAGCAGTGTATCAGGGGGCTCGAATGAGCAGTTCTTC. Amino acid sequence: CASSVSGGSNEQFF.

This chain connects TRBV6-2 or TRBV6-3 to TRBJ2-7; a weak D match, TRBD2 (5 bases). This CDR3 contains 14 residues. Trimming removed 5 bases from V and 3 bases from J, with 14 bases in between. CDR1 is MNHEY, CDR2 SVGEGT, per germline. CDR3 coding DNA: TGTGCCAGCAGTACCCTGACGGGGTACTACGAGCAGTACTTC. Translated, it gives CASSTLTGYYEQYF.

The V gene is TRBV6-4, the J gene TRBJ2-3, with a possible D match to TRBD1 (6 bases). The CDR3 runs 15 residues. Germline CDR1 reads MRHNA; CDR2 reads SNTAGT. Between the trimmed V and J ends, which lost 0 bases and 2 bases, there was a span of 9 bases. The CDR3 nucleotides read TGTGCCAGCAGTGACTCGCAGGGGACCACAGATACGCAGTATTTT. This translates into CASSDSQGTTDTQYF.

The V gene is TRBV29-1, the J gene TRBJ2-7; the match to TRBD1 covers 7 bases. Germline V lookup: CDR1 SQVTM, CDR2 ANQGSEA. The CDR3 is 15 amino acids. V gave up 4 bases and J gave up 0 bases; unmatched junction bases: 9. In nucleotides, the CDR3 is TGCAGCGTTGCCCTGACAGGGCGCCGCTCCTACGAGCAGTACTTC. It yields the protein CSVALTGRRSYEQYF.

The chain recombines TRBV4-1 with TRBJ1-1; TRBD1 matches 8 bases. Germline CDR1 is MGHRA and CDR2 is YSYEKL. CDR3 length: 14 residues. Trimming at V came to 1 base and at J to 4 bases, leaving 2 bases not matched to a gene. CDR3 sequence (DNA): TGCGCCAGCAGCCAAGGGCAGGGGGCCACTGAAGCTTTCTTT. Encoded protein: CASSQGQGATEAFF.

V usage is TRBV9 and J usage is TRBJ2-5; 7 nucleotides align to TRBD2. The V gene end was trimmed by 0 bases and the J gene end by 0 bases; junction bases not matched to a gene: 11. This CDR3 spans 18 amino acids. The germline CDR1 and CDR2 sequences are SGDLS and YYNGEE. The CDR3 region is CASSVDPSSGEYQETQYF. The DNA of the CDR3 is TGTGCCAGCAGCGTAGATCCCTCTAGCGGAGAGTACCAAGAGACCCAGTACTTC.

This clonotype was observed once. The chain couples TRBV30 to TRBJ1-2; 8 positions agree with TRBD1. V was pared by 3 bases and J by 2 bases, with 8 bases of the junction left unmatched. Per the germline V gene, CDR1 is GTSNPN and CDR2 is SVGIG (reference sequence). The CDR3 is 15 amino acids. CDR3 sequence: CAWSPATGENYGYTF. CDR3 sequence (DNA): TGTGCCTGGAGCCCCGCGACAGGGGAAAACTATGGCTACACCTTC. Full variable domain (outside the CDR3, taken from reference TRBV30 and TRBJ1-2): SQTIHQWPATLVQPVGSPLSLECTVEGTSNPNLYWYRQAAGRGLQLLFYSVGIGQISSEVPQNLSASRPQDRQFILSSKKLLLSDSGFYLCAWSPATGENYGYTFGSGTRLTVV.

The J gene is TRBJ2-7, the V gene TRBV19; no clear D gene. Germline CDR1 is LNHDA and CDR2 is SQIVND (reference sequence). Trimming stripped 6 bases from V and 1 base from J, with 10 bases between. The CDR3 length is 13 residues. The CDR3 DNA reads as TGTGCCAGTAGCTATAGGGCGTCCTACGAGCAGTACTTC. It translates to CASSYRASYEQYF.

The J gene is TRBJ2-3, the V gene TRBV28, with D perhaps matching TRBD1 (6 bases). Germline loops: CDR1 MDHEN, CDR2 SYDVKM. V was cut by 5 bases and J by 4 bases, with 10 bases left in between. This CDR3 comprises 13 residues. Written as DNA, the CDR3 is TGTGCCAGCAGTACCCGACAGGCAGATACGCAGTATTTT. This gives the protein CASSTRQADTQYF.

The chain's CDR3 is CASQGFSGNTIYF. CDR3 nucleotides: TGTGCCAGCCAGGGGTTCTCTGGAAACACCATATATTTT. The chain links TRBV9 to TRBJ1-3; possibly TRBD1 for D (6 bases). CDR3 size: 13 residues. Trimming took 7 bases from V and 0 from J, leaving 8 bases between them. Germline V CDR1 and CDR2: SGDLS, YYNGEE.

Here the CDR3 DNA reads TGTGCCAGCAGCCAAGATGGACAGGGCAATCAGCCCCAGCATTTT. Translation gives CASSQDGQGNQPQHF. This chain uses TRBV4-2 with TRBJ1-5; 7 positions agree with TRBD1. J gave up 2 bases and V 0 bases, and 1 base lay outside the gene matches. Per the germline V gene, CDR1 is LGHNA and CDR2 is YNFKEQ. This CDR3 has 15 amino acids.

The chain employs TRBV4-1 and TRBJ1-1, with TRBD1 matching over 12 bases. In germline, CDR1 is MGHRA, CDR2 YSYEKL. V lost 4 bases, J lost 5 bases, and 5 bases stayed unmatched. The CDR3 loop spans 15 amino acids. CDR3 in DNA: TGCGCCAGCAGCCTACCGGGACAGGGGGCGACTGAAGCTTTCTTT. This translates into CASSLPGQGATEAFF.

The genes are TRBV29-1 and TRBJ2-7; D may correspond to TRBD1 or TRBD2 (5 bases each). CDR1 is SQVTM and CDR2 is ANQGSEA in the germline V gene. V was pared by 6 bases and J by 2 bases, with 14 bases between. There are 13 residues in the CDR3. In DNA, the CDR3 is TGCAGCGTCCTCGTGGTGGGACCCTACGAGCAGTACTTC. Protein product: CSVLVVGPYEQYF.

This sequence joins TRBV21-1 and TRBJ2-3. TRBV21-1 is an annotated pseudogene. The CDR3 spans 16 residues. DNA for the CDR3: TGTGCCAGCAGCAAGGCCCTCAGGATCCTGACAGATACGCAGTATTTT. Residues: CASSKALRILTDTQYF.

This rearrangement joins TRBV5-1 to TRBJ2-1; tentatively, D is TRBD2 (5 bases). Germline V gene data show CDR1 as SGHRS and CDR2 as YFSETQ. CDR3 length equals 12 residues. V lost 2 bases and J 10 bases, leaving 10 bases between the germline ends. The CDR3 nucleotides read TGCGCCAGCAGCTTTCTGAGCGGCGAGCAGTTCTTC. It codes for CASSFLSGEQFF.

This clonotype was seen a single time. The chain couples TRBV20-1 to TRBJ1-6; D is unclear. The V gene lost 3 bases and the J gene lost 9 bases, with 12 bases spanning the gap. Germline CDR1 DFQATT, CDR2 SNEGSKA (reference sequence). The CDR3 is 13 amino acids. CDR3 sequence: CSASLADASPLHF. In DNA, the CDR3 is TGCAGTGCTAGTCTGGCAGACGCTTCACCCCTCCACTTT.

This clonotype was counted once. V and J are TRBV19 and TRBJ1-2; D is unclear. Per germline, CDR1 LNHDA and CDR2 SQIVND (reference sequence). This CDR3 is built from 13 residues. The V and J ends lost 3 bases and 4 bases respectively, with 9 bases between them. CDR3 sequence reads: CASSMAVRYGYTF. The DNA of the CDR3 is TGTGCCAGTAGTATGGCAGTCCGCTATGGCTACACCTTC.